This T cell receptor (beta chain) was retrieved from a study of T cell changes during pregnancy in multiple sclerosis. This clone has just one count. The CDR3 consists of 13 residues. The germline CDR1 and CDR2 sequences are SGHRS and YFSETQ. Trimming removed 9 bases from V and 6 bases from J; junction bases left unmatched: 11. Measured with immunoSEQ multiplex PCR; TCRdb has only the in-frame clones, and not every one. The table records 17,000 or so clones, 95% to 96% of them present only once. V and J are TRBV5-1 and TRBJ1-2; 7 bases align to TRBD1. The specimen comprised peripheral blood, sampled in the third trimester of pregnancy. The sequence came from a female donor with multiple sclerosis, enrolled in a pregnancy study. This CDR3 reads CATSRGPPDGYTF. CDR3 coding DNA: TGCGCCACCTCGAGGGGGCCTCCGGATGGCTACACCTTC.